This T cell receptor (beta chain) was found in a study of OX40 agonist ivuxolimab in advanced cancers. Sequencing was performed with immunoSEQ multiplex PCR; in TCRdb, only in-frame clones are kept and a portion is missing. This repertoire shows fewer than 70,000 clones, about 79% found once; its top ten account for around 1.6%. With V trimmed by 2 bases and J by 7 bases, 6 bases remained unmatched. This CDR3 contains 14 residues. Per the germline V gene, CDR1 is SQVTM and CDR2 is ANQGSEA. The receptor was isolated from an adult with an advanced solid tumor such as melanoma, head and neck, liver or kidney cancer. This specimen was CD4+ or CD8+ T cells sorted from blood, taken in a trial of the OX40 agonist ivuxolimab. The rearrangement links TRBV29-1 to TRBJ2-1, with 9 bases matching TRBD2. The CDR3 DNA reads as TGCAGCGTTGAATCTAGCGGGGAACTAAATGAGCAGTTCTTC. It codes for CSVESSGELNEQFF.